The 23 T cell receptor beta chains below were found in one sample sequenced in a study of identical twins. In TCRdb, the 5' RACE reads were re-called with MiXCR into one record per CDR3 protein. The sample has some 230,000 distinct CDR3 sequences; 6.5% are singletons. These data also featured in a second study, about T cells expressing NK-cell markers.

The sequencing sample was made of CD8+ T cells sorted from blood. These receptors were collected from a woman younger than 30 in good health.

The chain links TRBV5-1 to TRBJ2-1; 10 bases are shared with TRBD2. V was clipped by 0 bases and J by 0 bases; unmatched bases: 3. The germline V gene encodes CDR1 SGHRS and CDR2 YFSETQ. The CDR3 consists of 17 residues. The CDR3 DNA follows: TGCGCCAGCAGCTTGGCTGGACTAGCGGTCTCCTACAATGAGCAGTTCTTC. This translates into CASSLAGLAVSYNEQFF.

The CDR3: CATSAVAGEQFF. The CDR3 DNA is TGTGCCACCAGCGCCGTAGCGGGTGAGCAGTTCTTC. The chain couples TRBV15 to TRBJ2-1, with 7 bases identical to TRBD2. Unmatched junction bases numbered 4, after V lost 5 bases and J lost 9 bases. Germline values: CDR1 LNHNV, CDR2 YYDKDF (reference sequence). The CDR3 has 12 residues.

This clonotype was seen at least ten times. The chain is built from TRBV29-1 and TRBJ1-1, with a tentative D call TRBD1 (6 bases). The CDR3 covers 15 residues. Trimming removed 0 bases at V and 1 base at J, with 12 bases between. From germline, CDR1 is SQVTM and CDR2 ANQGSEA. For the CDR3, the DNA is TGCAGCGTTGAAGATGGGAGGGGACAGAACACTGAAGCTTTCTTT. It codes for CSVEDGRGQNTEAFF.

The rearrangement joins TRBV27 to TRBJ2-7; TRBD2 is a possible D gene (7 bases). The V end was cut by 2 bases, the J end by 6 bases, with 11 bases between. This CDR3 has 13 amino acids. Germline lookup yields CDR1 MNHEY and CDR2 SMNVEV (reference sequence). The CDR3 protein is CASSLGGGAEQYF. In DNA, the CDR3 is TGTGCCAGCAGTTTAGGTGGGGGGGCCGAGCAGTACTTC.

The genes are TRBV6-5 and TRBJ2-3; D call uncertain. Germline values: CDR1 MNHEY, CDR2 SVGAGI. This CDR3 has 16 residues. Trimming cost V 0 bases and J 2 bases, with 12 bases left between them. As DNA, the CDR3 is TGTGCCAGCAGTTACTCTCGGACCCAGTACACAGATACGCAGTATTTT. Residues: CASSYSRTQYTDTQYF.

This clonotype was detected only a few times. The rearrangement links TRBV20-1 to TRBJ2-1; D is possibly TRBD1 (6 bases). Trimming took off 3 bases at V and 9 bases at J, with 18 bases between the two ends. Germline V gives CDR1 DFQATT, CDR2 SNEGSKA (reference sequence). The CDR3 extends over 14 amino acids. CDR3 nucleotide sequence: TGCAGTGCTAGCCCAGGGACACTTCTGGGTGAGCAGTTCTTC. Protein sequence: CSASPGTLLGEQFF.

The V gene is TRBV3-1, the J gene TRBJ1-2; D is unresolved. The V end was cut by 4 bases, the J end by 1 base, with 10 bases between. Germline CDR1 and CDR2: LGHDT and YNNKEL (reference sequence). The CDR3 runs 14 residues. In DNA form, the CDR3 reads TGTGCCAGCAGCCCGGAACGAGTTAACTATGGCTACACCTTC. Amino acids: CASSPERVNYGYTF.

This clonotype was detected many times. This rearrangement joins TRBV6-2 or TRBV6-3 to TRBJ1-5; D perhaps matches TRBD1 (5 bases). V lost 6 bases and J 5 bases, leaving 17 bases between the germline ends. CDR3 length equals 15 residues. The germline V gene has CDR1 MNHEY and CDR2 SVGEGT. DNA for the CDR3: TGTGCCAGCAGCAATTGGGACGGACTTTATCAGCCCCAGCATTTT. Residues: CASSNWDGLYQPQHF.

The J gene is TRBJ1-6, the V gene TRBV2; the D gene is possibly TRBD1 (5 bases). Germline lookup yields CDR1 SNHLY and CDR2 FYNNEI. There are 12 residues in the CDR3. The ends were cut back, 7 bases at V and 14 bases at J, with 15 bases in the middle. The CDR3 DNA follows: TGTGCCAGCACCGCGGGGGAAGGGACCCTCCACTTT. It encodes CASTAGEGTLHF.

At least ten counts were recorded for this clonotype. The genes are TRBV7-9 and TRBJ2-2; no reliable D call. Germline V gives CDR1 SEHNR, CDR2 FQNEAQ (reference sequence). The ends were cut back, 10 bases at V and 5 bases at J, with 11 bases in the middle. The CDR3 sequence is 12 residues long. The CDR3 nucleotides read TGTGCCATCGGCCCGTGGACCGGGGAGCTGTTTTTT. Translated, it gives CAIGPWTGELFF. The full variable domain, in which reference TRBV7-9 and TRBJ2-2 provide the parts outside the CDR3, is DTGVSQNPRHKITKRGQNVTFRCDPISEHNRLYWYRQTLGQGPEFLTYFQNEAQLEKSRLLSDRFSAERPKGSFSTLEIQRTEQGDSAMYLCAIGPWTGELFFGEGSRLTVL.

The CDR3 bases are TGTGCCAGCAGGGATCAGGGGGTGGACTACGAGCAGTACTTC. It translates to CASRDQGVDYEQYF. The J gene is TRBJ2-7, the V gene TRBV2, with 7 bases fitting TRBD1. The CDR3 spans 14 residues. In germline, CDR1 is SNHLY, CDR2 FYNNEI. The junction had 8 bases not matched to a gene; V was cut back by 6 bases and J by 3 bases. The entire variable domain, with the rest obtained from reference TRBV2 and TRBJ2-7, is as follows: EPEVTQTPSHQVTQMGQEVILRCVPISNHLYFYWYRQILGQKVEFLVSFYNNEISEKSEIFDDQFSVERPDGSNFTLKIRSTKLEDSAMYFCASRDQGVDYEQYFGPGTRLTVT.

The chain employs TRBV5-1 and TRBJ2-5, with 13 bases aligning to TRBD2. Germline V gives CDR1 SGHRS, CDR2 YFSETQ. J lost 2 bases, V lost 1 base, and 8 bases had no gene match. The CDR3 runs 18 residues. CDR3 protein: CASSLPQTSGGPQETQYF. CDR3 in DNA: TGCGCCAGCAGCTTGCCCCAGACTAGCGGGGGGCCTCAAGAGACCCAGTACTTC.

This clonotype was picked up many times. The V and J genes are TRBV29-1 and TRBJ2-5, with D possibly matching TRBD2 (6 bases). In germline, CDR1 is SQVTM, CDR2 ANQGSEA. The CDR3 runs to 12 residues. CDR3: CTGTILGGIQYF. CDR3 DNA sequence: TGCACCGGGACGATCCTAGGCGGGATCCAGTACTTC. Looking up the rest from reference TRBV29-1 and TRBJ2-5 gives the full variable domain: SAVISQKPSRDICQRGTSLTIQCQVDSQVTMMFWYRQQPGQSLTLIATANQGSEATYESGFVIDKFPISRPNLTFSTLTVSNMSPEDSSIYLCTGTILGGIQYFGPGTRLLVL.

The chain links TRBV5-5 to TRBJ2-7; 9 positions match TRBD1. This CDR3 contains 15 residues. The V and J ends lost 4 bases and 5 bases, in that order; junction bases with no gene match: 10. The germline V gene has CDR1 SGHKS and CDR2 YYEKEE (reference sequence). The CDR3 DNA sequence: TGTGCCAGCAGCCCATTACAGGGGGCTATGGACGAGCAGTACTTC. It yields the protein CASSPLQGAMDEQYF. Full variable domain (missing parts from reference TRBV5-5 and TRBJ2-7): DAGVTQSPTHLIKTRGQQVTLRCSPISGHKSVSWYQQVLGQGPQFIFQYYEKEERGRGNFPDRFSARQFPNYSSELNVNALLLGDSALYLCASSPLQGAMDEQYFGPGTRLTVT.

This clonotype was seen at least ten times. The chain recombines TRBV5-6 with TRBJ2-3; weak D call: TRBD2 (6 bases). The CDR3 is made up of 15 amino acids. V lost 4 bases to trimming and J lost 5 bases, with 17 bases between them. Germline values: CDR1 SGHDT, CDR2 YYEEEE. DNA for the CDR3: TGTGCCAGCAGCGAAGACCTGGAGGGGCAAGATACGCAGTATTTT. Translation: CASSEDLEGQDTQYF.

This clonotype has a count of ten or more. This chain joins TRBV7-9 and TRBJ2-5; 9 bases are shared with TRBD1. The CDR3 sequence is 15 residues long. Germline loops: CDR1 SEHNR, CDR2 FQNEAQ (reference sequence). J was trimmed by 6 bases and V by 5 bases; bases with no gene match: 10. CDR3 region: CASSLGTGMVKTQYF. CDR3 coding DNA: TGTGCCAGCAGCCTCGGGACAGGGATGGTGAAGACCCAGTACTTC.

Many counts were recorded for this clonotype. J is TRBJ2-1 and V is TRBV5-8; perhaps TRBD2 as D (6 bases). Trimming pared 1 base from V and 8 bases from J, leaving 10 bases between. The CDR3 totals 13 residues. CDR1 SGHTS and CDR2 YDEGEE come from the germline V gene. The CDR3 reads CASSLSGVHEQFF. CDR3 sequence (DNA): TGTGCCAGCAGCTTGTCGGGGGTCCATGAGCAGTTCTTC.

The chain joins TRBV6-1 to TRBJ2-3; TRBD2 might be the D (7 bases). Germline lookup yields CDR1 MNHNS and CDR2 SASEGT. CDR3 length: 15 residues. Trimming shortened V by 7 bases and J by 3 bases, and 17 bases separated the two germline ends. The CDR3 sequence is CASNHVGGGTDTQYF. For the CDR3, the DNA is TGTGCCAGCAACCACGTGGGAGGGGGGACAGATACGCAGTATTTT.

This chain connects TRBV9 to TRBJ2-7; D may correspond to TRBD1 or TRBD2 (5 bases each). Trimming stripped 4 bases from V and 5 bases from J, with 19 bases between. The CDR3 contains 15 residues. Looked up from germline, CDR1 is SGDLS and CDR2 is YYNGEE. CDR3 in DNA: TGTGCCAGCAGCTCCTCCGGGACGGCCTCAAACGAGCAGTACTTC. Its protein product is CASSSSGTASNEQYF. Drawing the rest from reference TRBV9 and TRBJ2-7, the complete variable domain is DSGVTQTPKHLITATGQRVTLRCSPRSGDLSVYWYQQSLDQGLQFLIQYYNGEERAKGNILERFSAQQFPDLHSELNLSSLELGDSALYFCASSSSGTASNEQYFGPGTRLTVT.

Details on this clonotype: This may come from a read error, since a much larger clone is one base off. The V and J genes are TRBV12-3 or TRBV12-4 and TRBJ1-5; D perhaps matches TRBD1 (5 bases). This CDR3 has 16 amino acids. DNA of the CDR3: TGTACCAGCAGGAACGGGCTGGAGGGACTCAATCAGCCCCAGCATTTT. The encoded protein is CTSRNGLEGLNQPQHF.

At least ten counts were recorded for this clonotype. The genes are TRBV12-3 or TRBV12-4 and TRBJ2-1; weak D call: TRBD2 (5 bases). The CDR3 consists of 14 residues. V was trimmed by 10 bases and J by 4 bases, leaving 17 bases between them. CDR3 amino acids: CATGLLTGYNEQFF. Here the CDR3 DNA reads TGTGCCACCGGCCTCTTGACGGGGTACAATGAGCAGTTCTTC.

This clonotype was counted at least ten times. This chain links TRBV29-1 with TRBJ1-1; tentative D call: TRBD1 (6 bases). Trimming left V 4 bases short and J 9 bases short, with 9 bases between. CDR1 and CDR2 (germline): SQVTM, ANQGSEA. The CDR3 length is 10 residues. The DNA for the CDR3 is TGCAGCGTTGGGACAGACAAAGCTTTCTTT. Its translation is CSVGTDKAFF.

This clonotype was observed a handful of times. The chain links TRBV7-9 to TRBJ2-7; TRBD2 might be the D (5 bases). Trimming stripped 0 bases from V and 7 bases from J, with 13 bases between. This CDR3 spans 14 amino acids. CDR1 and CDR2 (germline): SEHNR, FQNEAQ (reference sequence). As DNA, the CDR3 is TGTGCCAGCAGCTTAGCGGGCGGGCGCGAAGAGCAGTACTTC. This codes for CASSLAGGREEQYF.